This entry lists 11 T cell receptor beta chains sequenced from one sample in a study of T cell changes during pregnancy in multiple sclerosis (dated by TCRdb to about 2019). Library preparation was by the immunoSEQ multiplex PCR assay. Imported from immuneACCESS, the table was reduced by TCRdb to in-frame sequences with V and J called. These copies leave out some clones; in studies compared against another copy, an unresolved V gene accounts for under half, and the cause of the remainder is not known. The sample records over 45,000 clones, approximately 91% of which are singletons. Clones ranked in the top ten supply more than 0.3% of the sample. The source material was CD4+ T cells from peripheral blood mononuclear cells, sampled in the third trimester of pregnancy. These receptors were collected from a female donor with multiple sclerosis, enrolled in a pregnancy study.

The chain couples TRBV5-1 to TRBJ2-7, with TRBD2 matching 12 bases. The CDR3 contains 16 residues. CDR1 and CDR2 from the germline V gene are SGHRS and YFSETQ. V was pared by 4 bases and J by 4 bases, with 9 bases of the junction left unmatched. In DNA, the CDR3 is TGCGCCAGCAGCCCCCGACTAGCGGGAGTATCTTACGAGCAGTACTTC. Residues: CASSPRLAGVSYEQYF.

The genes are TRBV5-1 and TRBJ2-2; 11 bases match TRBD2. The CDR3 consists of 20 residues. V shed 0 bases, J shed 1 base, and the junction held 11 bases outside the gene matches. Germline V gives CDR1 SGHRS, CDR2 YFSETQ. CDR3 coding DNA: TGCGCCAGCAGCTTGGTCGGGGTAACTAGCGGGGGCCGGAACACCGGGGAGCTGTTTTTT. It encodes CASSLVGVTSGGRNTGELFF.

This chain connects TRBV7-8 to TRBJ2-3, with D unresolved. The V and J ends lost 3 bases and 3 bases respectively, with 7 bases between them. From germline, CDR1 is SGHVS and CDR2 FQNEAQ. This CDR3 spans 13 amino acids. The CDR3 reads CASSFLGTDTQYF. The CDR3 nucleotides read TGTGCCAGCAGCTTCCTCGGGACAGATACGCAGTATTTT.

The rearrangement uses TRBV15 and TRBJ1-5, with D possibly TRBD1 on 6 matching bases. Per the germline V gene, CDR1 is LNHNV and CDR2 is YYDKDF (reference sequence). The CDR3 totals 17 residues. With 3 bases removed from V and 6 bases from J, the gap between germline ends came to 21 bases. DNA for the CDR3: TGTGCCACCAGCAGGTATCAAAACACAGGGTACGCTCAGCCCCAGCATTTT. The encoded protein is CATSRYQNTGYAQPQHF.

V and J are TRBV6-4 and TRBJ1-6; D is ambiguous. CDR1 MRHNA and CDR2 SNTAGT come from the germline V gene. This CDR3 comprises 15 residues. V lost 5 bases to trimming and J lost 8 bases, with 16 bases between them. The CDR3, as DNA: TGTGCCAGCAGTCAGATTTGGGCAGGTGATTCACCCCTCCACTTT. It specifies CASSQIWAGDSPLHF.

V and J are TRBV18 and TRBJ1-1; perhaps TRBD1 as D (6 bases). This CDR3 has 14 residues. CDR1 is KGHSH and CDR2 is LQKENI in the germline V gene. The V gene lost 3 bases and the J gene lost 1 base, with 9 bases spanning the gap. CDR3 residues: CASSPRTENTEAFF. CDR3 nucleotide sequence: TGTGCCAGCTCACCCAGGACAGAGAACACTGAAGCTTTCTTT.

The rearrangement joins TRBV6-5 to TRBJ2-5; 11 bases agree with TRBD1. V trimming: 0 bases; J trimming: 5 bases; junction bases outside the gene matches: 5. Germline CDR1 MNHEY, CDR2 SVGAGI. The CDR3 loop spans 16 amino acids. The CDR3 DNA reads as TGTGCCAGCAGTTACTCCTCCGGGACAGGGGGTGAGACCCAGTACTTC. It specifies CASSYSSGTGGETQYF.

The chain links TRBV19 to TRBJ2-7; 9 bases agree with TRBD1. The CDR3 spans 15 residues. The V and J ends lost 9 bases and 2 bases, in that order; junction bases with no gene match: 11. The germline V gene has CDR1 LNHDA and CDR2 SQIVND (reference sequence). The CDR3 here is CASRIGQGRTYEQYF. The CDR3 DNA reads as TGTGCCAGCCGAATAGGACAGGGGAGGACCTACGAGCAGTACTTC.

The chain links TRBV13 to TRBJ2-2; 11 nucleotides agree with TRBD2. CDR1 and CDR2 (germline): PRHDT, FYEKMQ (reference sequence). The CDR3 contains 16 residues. V trimming: 5 bases; J trimming: 4 bases; junction bases outside the gene matches: 6. The DNA of the CDR3 is TGTGCCAGCAGCCCGACGCTAGCGGGAGGCACCGGGGAGCTGTTTTTT. Translating it yields CASSPTLAGGTGELFF.

The DNA of the CDR3 is TGTGCCAGCTCACTCCCGGGACAGTACAATCAGCCCCAGCATTTT. Its translation: CASSLPGQYNQPQHF. The genes are TRBV18 and TRBJ1-5, with 7 bases lining up with TRBD1. The trim removed 4 bases at V and 3 bases at J, leaving 6 bases unmatched. The CDR3 runs 15 residues. Germline CDR1 KGHSH, CDR2 LQKENI.

The V gene is TRBV7-2, the J gene TRBJ2-2; the D gene is possibly TRBD1 (5 bases). This CDR3 region has 15 residues. Trimming took 5 bases from V and 1 from J, leaving 11 bases between them. Germline V lookup: CDR1 SGHTA, CDR2 FQGNSA. CDR3 sequence: CASSPHGQNTGELFF. As DNA, the CDR3 is TGTGCCAGCAGCCCACATGGACAGAACACCGGGGAGCTGTTTTTT.